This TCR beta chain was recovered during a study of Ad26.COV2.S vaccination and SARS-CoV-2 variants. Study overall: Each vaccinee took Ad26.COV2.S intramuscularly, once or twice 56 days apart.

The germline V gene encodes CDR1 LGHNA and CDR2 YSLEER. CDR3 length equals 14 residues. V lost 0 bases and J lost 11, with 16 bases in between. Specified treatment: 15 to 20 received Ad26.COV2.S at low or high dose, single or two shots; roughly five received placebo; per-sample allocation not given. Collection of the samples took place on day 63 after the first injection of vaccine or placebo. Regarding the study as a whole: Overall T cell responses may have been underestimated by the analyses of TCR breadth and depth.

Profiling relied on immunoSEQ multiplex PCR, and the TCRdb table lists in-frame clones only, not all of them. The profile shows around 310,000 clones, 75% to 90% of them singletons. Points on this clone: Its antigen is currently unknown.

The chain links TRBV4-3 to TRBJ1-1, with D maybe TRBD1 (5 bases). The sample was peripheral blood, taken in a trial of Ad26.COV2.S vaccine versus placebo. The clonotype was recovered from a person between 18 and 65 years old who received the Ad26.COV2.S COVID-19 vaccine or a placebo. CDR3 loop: CASSQDPTGWGAFF. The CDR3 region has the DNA TGCGCCAGCAGCCAAGATCCAACAGGCTGGGGGGCTTTCTTT.